Below, one TCR beta chain is given with its context. The data were taken from a study of blood T cell repertoires in COVID-19. Sequencing used immunoSEQ multiplex PCR; TCRdb keeps in-frame clones, though not all of them. The sample includes approximately 70,000 clones, around 93% of them seen just once. This CDR3 is 14 amino acids long. V dropped 2 bases and J dropped 5 bases, with 12 bases sitting between them. Germline lookup yields CDR1 SGHTA and CDR2 FQGNSA. The chain combines TRBV7-2 with TRBJ2-5, with D perhaps matching TRBD1 (6 bases). The TCR comes from a woman aged 55-70 years with active COVID-19. Sequencing was done on a sample of peripheral blood. In nucleotides, the CDR3 is TGTGCCAGCAGCTTACGGTACAGGGCGGAGACCCAGTACTTC. Encoded protein: CASSLRYRAETQYF. Full variable domain (remainder filled in from reference TRBV7-2 and TRBJ2-5): GAGVSQSPSNKVTEKGKDVELRCDPISGHTALYWYRQSLGQGLEFLIYFQGNSAPDKSGLPSDRFSAERTGGSVSTLTIQRTQQEDSAVYLCASSLRYRAETQYFGPGTRLLVL.